These 21 T cell receptor beta chains originate from one sample sequenced in a study of T cells in Graves' hyperthyroidism and ophthalmopathy. The TCR beta CDR3 regions underwent amplification using RNA transcripts as the source. The TCR CDR3 was amplified in a first-round RT-PCR using the HTBI primer set. TCRdb reprocessed the multiplex PCR reads via MiXCR and lists one record per CDR3 protein. This sample has approximately 740,000 distinct CDR3 sequences, with around 13% found just once. The material sequenced was blood. Every receptor here comes from a woman between 18 and 30 years old with Graves' hyperthyroidism.

This clonotype was seen a handful of times. This sequence joins TRBV18 and TRBJ2-7; maybe TRBD2 (5 bases). Germline-derived CDR1 and CDR2 are KGHSH and LQKENI. The V end lost 3 bases, the J end lost 3 bases, and 15 bases lay between the germline ends. The CDR3 runs to 15 residues. The CDR3 spells CASSPQVGESYEQYF. CDR3 sequence (DNA): TGTGCCAGCTCACCCCAGGTGGGAGAGAGCTACGAGCAGTACTTC.

This clonotype was seen a few times. The CDR3 spells CANNWGTAMNTEAFF. The CDR3 DNA reads TGTGCCAACAACTGGGGGACAGCGATGAACACTGAAGCTTTCTTT. The rearrangement links TRBV19 to TRBJ1-1, with TRBD1 identical over 7 bases. CDR3 length: 15 residues. Germline CDR1 is LNHDA and CDR2 is SQIVND (reference sequence). The J segment lost 0 bases and the V segment lost 10 bases, leaving 11 bases of the junction unmatched. Variable domain in full (rest from reference TRBV19 and TRBJ1-1): DGGITQSPKYLFRKEGQNVTLSCEQNLNHDAMYWYRQDPGQGLRLIYYSQIVNDFQKGDIAEGYSVSREKKESFPLTVTSAQKNPTAFYLCANNWGTAMNTEAFFGQGTRLTVV.

The chain carries TRBV19 and TRBJ2-3; D gene uncertain. Germline V gene lookup returns CDR1 LNHDA and CDR2 SQIVND (reference sequence). V lost 7 bases and J 5 bases, leaving 19 bases between the germline ends. The CDR3 sequence is 15 residues long. The CDR3 sequence: CASTRSREVRDTQYF. The CDR3 coding sequence is TGTGCCAGTACTAGGAGCCGCGAAGTCAGAGATACGCAGTATTTT.

In this sample, this clonotype turned up many times. The V and J genes are TRBV5-1 and TRBJ2-2; D uncertain. Germline V gene sequence: CDR1 SGHRS, CDR2 YFSETQ. The CDR3 extends over 15 amino acids. The V and J ends lost 0 bases and 6 bases respectively, with 12 bases between them. This CDR3 is CASSLEPGSAGELFF. Here the CDR3 DNA reads TGCGCCAGCAGCTTGGAGCCAGGATCGGCCGGGGAGCTGTTTTTT. Looking up the rest from reference TRBV5-1 and TRBJ2-2 gives the full variable domain: KAGVTQTPRYLIKTRGQQVTLSCSPISGHRSVSWYQQTPGQGLQFLFEYFSETQRNKGNFPGRFSGRQFSNSRSEMNVSTLELGDSALYLCASSLEPGSAGELFFGEGSRLTVL.

With regard to this clonotype: A read error is likely, as this CDR3 ends without the conserved phenylalanine or tryptophan. V is TRBV6-4 and J is TRBJ1-2; D perhaps matches TRBD1 (6 bases). The CDR3 is 14 amino acids. Germline V gene sequence: CDR1 MRHNA, CDR2 SNTAGT. Trimming stripped 7 bases from V and 5 bases from J, with 17 bases between. CDR3 protein: CASIGGHGYYGYTL. In DNA form, the CDR3 reads TGTGCCAGCATCGGGGGACACGGTTATTATGGCTACACCCTC.

With regard to this clonotype: With a much larger clone just one base away, this may be a read error. This CDR3 is missing its conserved last phenylalanine or tryptophan, likely due to a read error. The chain joins TRBV3-1 to TRBJ2-3, with 9 positions matching TRBD1. The junction had 18 bases not matched to a gene; V was cut back by 4 bases and J by 1 base. The germline gives CDR1 LGHDT, CDR2 YNNKEL (reference sequence). The CDR3 has 20 residues. The CDR3 loop reads CASSPIYGQGRHLRTDTQYV. CDR3 nucleotides: TGTGCCAGCAGCCCCATATACGGACAGGGGCGCCACCTTCGCACAGATACGCAGTATGTT.

In this sample, this clonotype turned up once. V gene TRBV29-1 combines with J gene TRBJ2-1; 11 nucleotides line up with TRBD1. The germline gives CDR1 SQVTM, CDR2 ANQGSEA. This CDR3 contains 15 residues. J lost 4 bases, V lost 4 bases, and 6 bases had no gene match. CDR3 nucleotides: TGCAGCGTTGGCCGCGGGACAGGGGGATACAATGAGCAGTTCTTC. Its translation: CSVGRGTGGYNEQFF.

This sequence joins TRBV25-1 and TRBJ2-3, with 8 bases identical to TRBD1. J lost 6 bases, V lost 11 bases, and 16 bases had no gene match. This CDR3 comprises 15 residues. Germline loops: CDR1 MGHDK, CDR2 SYGVNS. As DNA, the CDR3 is TGTGCCGCTGGAGGACAGGGCCCATTCGGGGATACGCAGTATTTT. Translated: CAAGGQGPFGDTQYF.

This clonotype was seen at least ten times. CDR3 amino acids: CASSIKQRLAEAFF. As DNA, the CDR3 is TGTGCCAGCAGTATAAAACAGAGGCTGGCTGAAGCTTTCTTT. The J gene is TRBJ1-1, the V gene TRBV27, with no clear D. Between the trimmed V and J ends, which lost 5 bases and 6 bases, there was a span of 16 bases. This CDR3 is 14 amino acids long. CDR1 MNHEY and CDR2 SMNVEV come from the germline V gene (reference sequence).

This clonotype has ten or more counts. The chain joins TRBV28 to TRBJ1-2; 8 nucleotides match TRBD1. Germline CDR1 reads MDHEN; CDR2 reads SYDVKM. Trimming took 5 bases from V and 4 from J; bases not matched to a gene: 18. This CDR3 has 18 residues. The CDR3 reads CASSPPYAGTGYGYGYTF. The CDR3 region has the DNA TGTGCCAGCAGTCCCCCTTATGCGGGGACAGGTTATGGCTATGGCTACACCTTC.

This clonotype was seen at least ten times. The V gene is TRBV12-3 or TRBV12-4, the J gene TRBJ2-7; 11 bases map to TRBD2. V lost 4 bases and J lost 0; bases outside the gene matches: 5. This CDR3 is built from 16 residues. CDR3 nucleotides: TGTGCCAGCAGTTCGGGGACTAGCGGCAGCTCCTACGAGCAGTACTTC. Amino acid sequence: CASSSGTSGSSYEQYF.

This clonotype has ten or more counts. The chain combines TRBV28 with TRBJ1-1, with 10 bases fitting TRBD1. CDR3 size: 15 residues. Germline-derived CDR1 and CDR2 are MDHEN and SYDVKM. The J segment lost 5 bases and the V segment lost 7 bases, leaving 10 bases of the junction unmatched. The CDR3 DNA reads as TGTGCCAGCATCCCCCGGACAGGGGGGGGTACTGAAGCTTTCTTT. This encodes CASIPRTGGGTEAFF. Full variable domain (rest looked up from reference TRBV28 and TRBJ1-1): DVKVTQSSRYLVKRTGEKVFLECVQDMDHENMFWYRQDPGLGLRLIYFSYDVKMKEKGDIPEGYSVSREKKERFSLILESASTNQTSMYLCASIPRTGGGTEAFFGQGTRLTVV.

The chain recombines TRBV20-1 with TRBJ2-5; D remains ambiguous. Looked up from germline, CDR1 is DFQATT and CDR2 is SNEGSKA (reference sequence). Trimming pared 2 bases from V and 2 bases from J, leaving 9 bases between. The CDR3 spans 13 residues. This CDR3 reads CSARHRLQETQYF. CDR3 nucleotides: TGCAGTGCTAGACATCGGTTGCAAGAGACCCAGTACTTC.

This clonotype has at least ten counts. The genes are TRBV27 and TRBJ2-1; D gene unclear. Trimming cost V 6 bases and J 0 bases, with 12 bases left between them. CDR3 length: 15 residues. CDR1 MNHEY and CDR2 SMNVEV come from the germline V gene (reference sequence). The CDR3 sequence: CASRDHLSSYNEQFF. CDR3 nucleotides: TGTGCCAGCAGGGACCATTTGAGCTCCTACAATGAGCAGTTCTTC.

The V gene is TRBV28, the J gene TRBJ2-7, with D tentatively TRBD1 or TRBD2 (5 bases each). This CDR3 spans 12 amino acids. V lost 6 bases and J 7 bases, leaving 13 bases between the germline ends. From germline, CDR1 is MDHEN and CDR2 SYDVKM. The CDR3 region is CASSSPGPEQYF. The CDR3 DNA reads TGTGCCAGCAGCTCCCCGGGGCCTGAGCAGTACTTC.

This chain connects TRBV14 to TRBJ1-1; TRBD1 might be the D (5 bases). The CDR3 has 15 amino acids. Germline V gives CDR1 SGHDN, CDR2 FVKESK. Trimming left V 0 bases short and J 8 bases short, with 16 bases between. CDR3 nucleotide sequence: TGTGCCAGCAGCCAAGAACGAGTGGGGCCGGGCGAAGCTTTCTTT. Amino acid sequence: CASSQERVGPGEAFF.

This clonotype was seen ten or more times. The V and J genes are TRBV18 and TRBJ1-1, with TRBD1 identical over 8 bases. Trimming removed 3 bases from V and 3 bases from J; junction bases left unmatched: 3. The length of the CDR3 is 14 residues. Germline V gene data show CDR1 as KGHSH and CDR2 as LQKENI. The CDR3 bases are TGTGCCAGCTCACCTGACAGGGGAGACACTGAAGCTTTCTTT. This encodes CASSPDRGDTEAFF.

This clonotype was seen only a few times. The junction does not match germline at one end; this may be a read error. The rearrangement links TRBV24-1 to TRBJ2-7, with 9 bases fitting TRBD2. The CDR3 covers 14 residues. Germline assignment: CDR1 KGHDR and CDR2 SFDVKD. The CDR3 DNA sequence: TGTGCCACCAGTGTAACGGGACTAGCCTATGAGCAGTACTTC. Translating it yields CATSVTGLAYEQYF.

This chain joins TRBV24-1 and TRBJ2-1; weak D call: TRBD2 (6 bases). V shed 7 bases and J shed 7 bases, with 19 bases lying between them. CDR3 length equals 15 residues. The germline V gene has CDR1 KGHDR and CDR2 SFDVKD. The CDR3 sequence is CATSRTGLKLNEQFF. CDR3 bases: TGTGCCACCAGCCGAACGGGACTCAAGCTTAATGAGCAGTTCTTC.

The genes are TRBV19 and TRBJ1-2; perhaps TRBD1 as D (5 bases). This CDR3 has 14 residues. The germline V and J ends were trimmed by 5 bases and 3 bases, with 13 bases remaining between them. The germline CDR1 and CDR2 sequences are LNHDA and SQIVND (reference sequence). The CDR3 coding sequence is TGTGCCAGTAGTTGGGGCCTTGGGGACTATGGCTACACCTTC. This sequence encodes CASSWGLGDYGYTF.

This clonotype occurred many times. The V and J genes are TRBV28 and TRBJ1-1; D might be TRBD1 (5 bases). V was shortened by 8 bases and J by 0 bases, with 28 bases between the two germline ends. The CDR3 length is 19 residues. From germline, CDR1 is MDHEN and CDR2 SYDVKM. The CDR3 reads CASLDLGHRMGPMNTEAFF. The CDR3 DNA sequence: TGTGCCAGCCTAGATCTAGGCCACAGGATGGGCCCCATGAACACTGAAGCTTTCTTT.